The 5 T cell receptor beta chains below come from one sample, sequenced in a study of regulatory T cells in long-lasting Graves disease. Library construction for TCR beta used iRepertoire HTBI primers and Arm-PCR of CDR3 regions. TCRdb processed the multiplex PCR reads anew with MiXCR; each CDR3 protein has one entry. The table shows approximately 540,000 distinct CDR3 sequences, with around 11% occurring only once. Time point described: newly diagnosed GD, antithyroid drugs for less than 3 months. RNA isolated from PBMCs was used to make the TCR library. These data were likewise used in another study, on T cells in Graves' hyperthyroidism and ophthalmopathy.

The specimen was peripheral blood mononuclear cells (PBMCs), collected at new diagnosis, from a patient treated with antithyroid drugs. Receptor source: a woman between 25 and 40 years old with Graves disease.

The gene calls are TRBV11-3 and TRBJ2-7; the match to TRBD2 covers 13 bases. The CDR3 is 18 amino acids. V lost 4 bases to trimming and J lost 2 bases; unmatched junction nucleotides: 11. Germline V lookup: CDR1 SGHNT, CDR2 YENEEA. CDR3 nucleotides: TGTGCCAGCAGCTATTTGCCCGGGACTAGCGGGAAGACCTACGAGCAGTACTTC. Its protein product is CASSYLPGTSGKTYEQYF.

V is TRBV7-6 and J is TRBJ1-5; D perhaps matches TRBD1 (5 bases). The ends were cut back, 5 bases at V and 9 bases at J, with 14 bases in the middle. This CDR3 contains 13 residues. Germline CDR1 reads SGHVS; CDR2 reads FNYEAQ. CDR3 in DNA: TGTGCCAGCAGCCCCCTCGAGGGACGGCCCCAGCATTTT. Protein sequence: CASSPLEGRPQHF.

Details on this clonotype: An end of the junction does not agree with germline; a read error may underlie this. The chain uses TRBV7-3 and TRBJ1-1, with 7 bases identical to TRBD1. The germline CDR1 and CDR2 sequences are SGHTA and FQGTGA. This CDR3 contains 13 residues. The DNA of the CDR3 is TGTGCCAGCAGCTCGACAGGGACGGCTGAAGCTTTATTT. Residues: CASSSTGTAEALF.

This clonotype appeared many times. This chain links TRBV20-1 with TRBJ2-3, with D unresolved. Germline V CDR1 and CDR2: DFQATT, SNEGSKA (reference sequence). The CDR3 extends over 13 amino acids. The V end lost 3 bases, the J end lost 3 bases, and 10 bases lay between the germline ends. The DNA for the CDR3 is TGCAGTGCTAGGGAGTGGCAGACAGATACGCAGTATTTT. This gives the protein CSAREWQTDTQYF.

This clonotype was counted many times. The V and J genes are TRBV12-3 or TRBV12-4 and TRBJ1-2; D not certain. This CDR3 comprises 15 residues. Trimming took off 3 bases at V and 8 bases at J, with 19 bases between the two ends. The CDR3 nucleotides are TGTGCCAGCAGTTTGCGGAGGGAAGTGGTCGGCGGCTACACCTTC. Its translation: CASSLRREVVGGYTF.